One sample yielded the 17 T cell receptor beta chains listed below, sequenced in a study of blood T cell repertoires in COVID-19. The assay was immunoSEQ multiplex PCR, and TCRdb's table has in-frame clones only and misses some. The sample lists over 55,000 clones; more than 75% were seen once. The specimen was peripheral blood. The receptors stem from a woman aged 60-75 years with acute or convalescent COVID-19.

The chain employs TRBV4-1 and TRBJ2-3; 10 bases fit TRBD2. After removal of 1 base from V and 5 bases from J, the junction contained 0 bases not matched to a gene. From germline, CDR1 is MGHRA and CDR2 YSYEKL. The CDR3 consists of 14 residues. CDR3 amino acids: CASSQGLAGDTQYF. Here the CDR3 DNA reads TGCGCCAGCAGCCAAGGACTAGCGGGAGATACGCAGTATTTT.

The V call is TRBV6-2 or TRBV6-3, the J call TRBJ2-2; 8 bases are shared with TRBD1. The length of the CDR3 is 15 residues. Germline assignment: CDR1 MNHEY and CDR2 SVGEGT. Unmatched junction bases numbered 4, after V lost 2 bases and J lost 5 bases. CDR3 nucleotides: TGTGCCAGCAGTTACAGACAGGGGCGGACCGGGGAGCTGTTTTTT. This sequence encodes CASSYRQGRTGELFF.

The genes are TRBV6-6 and TRBJ1-5; D gene uncertain. Trimming cost V 4 bases and J 6 bases, with 10 bases left between them. This CDR3 comprises 13 residues. CDR1 and CDR2 (germline): MNHNY, SVGAGI (reference sequence). The CDR3 coding sequence is TGTGCCAGCAGTTCCGGTGCTATTCAGCCCCAGCATTTT. Residues: CASSSGAIQPQHF.

The V gene is TRBV12-5, the J gene TRBJ2-1, with D tentatively TRBD1 (5 bases). The V end was cut by 1 base, the J end by 8 bases, with 6 bases between. Germline V lookup: CDR1 LGHNT, CDR2 FRNRAP. This CDR3 contains 12 residues. CDR3 loop: CASGLGGYEQFF. For the CDR3, the DNA is TGTGCTAGTGGTTTGGGGGGCTATGAGCAGTTCTTC.

J is TRBJ2-7 and V is TRBV27; unclear D gene. The CDR3 extends over 13 amino acids. Trimming pared 5 bases from V and 5 bases from J, leaving 13 bases between. CDR1 is MNHEY and CDR2 is SMNVEV in the germline V gene (reference sequence). This chain's CDR3 is CASSPSEVDEQYF. DNA for the CDR3: TGTGCCAGCAGTCCCAGCGAGGTTGACGAGCAGTACTTC.

V usage is TRBV7-2 and J usage is TRBJ1-1, with unresolved D. CDR1 SGHTA and CDR2 FQGNSA come from the germline V gene. The CDR3 runs 13 residues. Trimming stripped 2 bases from V and 7 bases from J, with 11 bases between. The CDR3 protein is CASSLKVTGEAFF. CDR3 in DNA: TGTGCCAGCAGCTTAAAGGTTACGGGTGAAGCTTTCTTT.

This chain joins TRBV19 and TRBJ1-5; 7 nucleotides align to TRBD1. Germline loops: CDR1 LNHDA, CDR2 SQIVND (reference sequence). The CDR3 loop spans 15 amino acids. The junction had 7 bases not matched to a gene; V was cut back by 5 bases and J by 3 bases. This CDR3 is CASSVTGFNNQPQHF. The CDR3 DNA sequence: TGTGCCAGTAGTGTGACAGGGTTCAACAATCAGCCCCAGCATTTT.

This clone appeared a single time. The rearrangement links TRBV7-3 to TRBJ2-1, with 14 bases matching TRBD2. Looked up from germline, CDR1 is SGHTA and CDR2 is FQGTGA. The CDR3 length is 14 residues. With V trimmed by 3 bases and J by 10 bases, 2 bases remained unmatched. The DNA for the CDR3 is TGTGCCAGCAGCTTGGGGACTAGCGGGGGCGAGCAGTTCTTC. It encodes CASSLGTSGGEQFF.

The V gene is TRBV19, the J gene TRBJ1-5, with TRBD1 identical over 9 bases. CDR1 and CDR2 from the germline V gene are LNHDA and SQIVND (reference sequence). V dropped 6 bases and J dropped 3; count of bases not matched to a gene: 6. This CDR3 is 15 amino acids long. The CDR3 DNA follows: TGTGCCAGTAGACCGACAGGGGGGGTCAATCAGCCCCAGCATTTT. It codes for CASRPTGGVNQPQHF.

The chain is built from TRBV30 and TRBJ2-3, with 10 bases fitting TRBD1. This CDR3 has 15 amino acids. J lost 3 bases, V lost 2 bases, and 5 bases had no gene match. Per germline, CDR1 GTSNPN and CDR2 SVGIG (reference sequence). CDR3 DNA sequence: TGTGCCTGGAGTAGGGGGGGACAGGGGACAGATACGCAGTATTTT. Protein: CAWSRGGQGTDTQYF.

The V call is TRBV11-2, the J call TRBJ2-7; D remains unclear. This CDR3 has 13 residues. Trimming left V 3 bases short and J 2 bases short, with 8 bases between. Germline loops: CDR1 SGHAT, CDR2 FQNNGV. In DNA form, the CDR3 reads TGTGCCAGCAGCTTTGTGGAGACCTACGAGCAGTACTTC. It translates to CASSFVETYEQYF. Drawing the rest from reference TRBV11-2 and TRBJ2-7, the complete variable domain is EAGVAQSPRYKIIEKRQSVAFWCNPISGHATLYWYQQILGQGPKLLIQFQNNGVVDDSQLPKDRFSAERLKGVDSTLKIQPAKLEDSAVYLCASSFVETYEQYFGPGTRLTVT.

This sequence joins TRBV9 and TRBJ2-3; TRBD2 is a possible D gene (5 bases). Trimming removed 0 bases at V and 5 bases at J, with 13 bases between. From germline, CDR1 is SGDLS and CDR2 YYNGEE. This CDR3 contains 15 residues. The CDR3: CASSVAGSEGDTQYF. CDR3 nucleotide sequence: TGTGCCAGCAGCGTAGCGGGTTCCGAGGGAGATACGCAGTATTTT.

This clone was observed a few times. DNA of the CDR3: TGTGCCAGCAGTTCCGGGACAGATAATGAGCAGTTCTTC. This codes for CASSSGTDNEQFF. This chain links TRBV6-6 with TRBJ2-1, with 7 nucleotides matching TRBD1. Trimming cost V 4 bases and J 7 bases; bases outside gene matches: 4. Germline CDR1 and CDR2: MNHNY and SVGAGI (reference sequence). This CDR3 has 13 amino acids.

V is TRBV6-5 and J is TRBJ1-2, with D uncertain. CDR3 length: 13 amino acids. The V end lost 2 bases, the J end lost 6 bases, and 10 bases lay between the germline ends. Germline V lookup: CDR1 MNHEY, CDR2 SVGAGI. The CDR3 DNA sequence: TGTGCCAGCAGTTACACGGCGGGCGATGGCTACACCTTC. Its protein is CASSYTAGDGYTF.

This clone was seen repeatedly, ten times or more. DNA of the CDR3: TGTGCCAGCAGCCCTGGGGCGGACGAGCAGTACTTC. It yields the protein CASSPGADEQYF. The rearrangement joins TRBV9 to TRBJ2-7, with D perhaps matching TRBD1 (5 bases). This CDR3 spans 12 amino acids. Germline V gene data show CDR1 as SGDLS and CDR2 as YYNGEE. Trimming stripped 4 bases from V and 5 bases from J, with 10 bases between.

V is TRBV19 and J is TRBJ1-2; TRBD1 agrees at 7 bases. CDR3 length: 16 residues. Trimming at V came to 2 bases and at J to 6 bases, leaving 12 bases not matched to a gene. The germline gives CDR1 LNHDA, CDR2 SQIVND (reference sequence). CDR3 DNA sequence: TGTGCCAGTAGTATAAACGGGCGGGACAGCGGACATGGCTACACCTTC. Residues: CASSINGRDSGHGYTF.

In its sample, this clone was seen a few times. The chain links TRBV11-2 to TRBJ2-7; unclear D gene. From germline, CDR1 is SGHAT and CDR2 FQNNGV. The CDR3 totals 11 residues. Trimming took 5 bases from V and 4 from J, leaving 6 bases between them. CDR3 sequence reads: CASSTKYEQYF. CDR3 bases: TGTGCCAGCAGCACAAAGTACGAGCAGTACTTC.